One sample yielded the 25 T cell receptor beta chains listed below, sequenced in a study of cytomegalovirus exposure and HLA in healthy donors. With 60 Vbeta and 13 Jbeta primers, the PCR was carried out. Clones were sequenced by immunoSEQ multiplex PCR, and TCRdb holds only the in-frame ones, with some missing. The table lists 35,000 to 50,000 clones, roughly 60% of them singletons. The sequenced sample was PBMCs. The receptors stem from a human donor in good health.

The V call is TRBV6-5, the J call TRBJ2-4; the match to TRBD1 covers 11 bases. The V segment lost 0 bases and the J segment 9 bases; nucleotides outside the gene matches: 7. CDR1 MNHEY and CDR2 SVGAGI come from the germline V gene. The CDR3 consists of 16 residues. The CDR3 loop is CASSYSPGTGGGIQYF. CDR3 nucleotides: TGTGCCAGCAGTTACTCCCCGGGGACAGGGGGTGGCATTCAGTACTTC.

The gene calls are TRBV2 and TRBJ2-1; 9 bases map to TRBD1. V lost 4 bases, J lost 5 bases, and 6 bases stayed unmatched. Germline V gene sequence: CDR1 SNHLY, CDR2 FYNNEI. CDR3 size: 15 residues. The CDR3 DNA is TGTGCCAGCAGTGTGTCGGGACAGGGTAACAATGAGCAGTTCTTC. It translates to CASSVSGQGNNEQFF.

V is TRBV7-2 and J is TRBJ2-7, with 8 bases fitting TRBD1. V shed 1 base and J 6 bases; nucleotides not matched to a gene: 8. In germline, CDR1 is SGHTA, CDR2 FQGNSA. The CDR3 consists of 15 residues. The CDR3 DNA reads TGTGCCAGCAGCTTAGTTCCGGACAGGGCCGGCGAGCAGTACTTC. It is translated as CASSLVPDRAGEQYF.

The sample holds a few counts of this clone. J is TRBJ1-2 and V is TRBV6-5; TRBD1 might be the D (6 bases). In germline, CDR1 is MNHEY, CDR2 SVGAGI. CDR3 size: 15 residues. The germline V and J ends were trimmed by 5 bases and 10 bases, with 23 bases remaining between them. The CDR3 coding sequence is TGTGCCAGCAGTCCTAGGGGGAGGGGCGGTTGGGACTACACCTTC. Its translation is CASSPRGRGGWDYTF.

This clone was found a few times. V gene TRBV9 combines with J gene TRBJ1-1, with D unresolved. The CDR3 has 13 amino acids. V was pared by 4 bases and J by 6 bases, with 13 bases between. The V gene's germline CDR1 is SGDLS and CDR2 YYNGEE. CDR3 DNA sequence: TGTGCCAGCAGCCCCAGGACTCGGTCTGAAGCTTTCTTT. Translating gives CASSPRTRSEAFF.

DNA for the CDR3: TGTGCCAGCAGCTTAGACCTCCGGTGGCAAGAGACCCAGTACTTC. This translates into CASSLDLRWQETQYF. The chain couples TRBV7-9 to TRBJ2-5; D not certain. The length of the CDR3 is 15 residues. Germline lookup yields CDR1 SEHNR and CDR2 FQNEAQ (reference sequence). Trimming shortened V by 1 base and J by 2 bases, and 11 bases separated the two germline ends.

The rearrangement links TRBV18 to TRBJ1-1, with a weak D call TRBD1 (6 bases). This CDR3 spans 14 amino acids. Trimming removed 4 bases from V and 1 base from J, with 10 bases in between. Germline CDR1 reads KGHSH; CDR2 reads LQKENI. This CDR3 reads CASSRTVQNTEAFF. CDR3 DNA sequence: TGTGCCAGCTCACGGACAGTCCAGAACACTGAAGCTTTCTTT.

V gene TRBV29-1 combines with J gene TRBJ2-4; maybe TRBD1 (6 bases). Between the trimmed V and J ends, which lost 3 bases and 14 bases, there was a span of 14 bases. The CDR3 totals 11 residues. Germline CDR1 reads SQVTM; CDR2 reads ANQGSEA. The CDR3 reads CSVDSGAGEYF. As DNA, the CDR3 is TGCAGCGTTGATTCTGGGGCAGGGGAGTACTTC.

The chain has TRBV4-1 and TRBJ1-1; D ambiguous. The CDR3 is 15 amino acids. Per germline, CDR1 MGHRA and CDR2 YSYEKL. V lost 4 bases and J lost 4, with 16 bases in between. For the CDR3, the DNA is TGCGCCAGCAGCCCCCAAGGCGGTCAGAGCACTGAAGCTTTCTTT. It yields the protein CASSPQGGQSTEAFF.

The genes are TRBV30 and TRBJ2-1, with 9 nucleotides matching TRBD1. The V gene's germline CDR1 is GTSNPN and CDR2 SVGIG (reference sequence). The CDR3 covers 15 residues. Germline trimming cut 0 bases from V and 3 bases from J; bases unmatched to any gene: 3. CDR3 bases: TGTGCCTGGAGTGTACAGGGGGCCCGCTACAATGAGCAGTTCTTC. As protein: CAWSVQGARYNEQFF.

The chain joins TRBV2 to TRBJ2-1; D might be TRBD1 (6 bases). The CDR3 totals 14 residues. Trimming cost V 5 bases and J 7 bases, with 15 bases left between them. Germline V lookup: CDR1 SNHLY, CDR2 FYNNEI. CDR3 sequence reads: CASSYLTGWNEQFF. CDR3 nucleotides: TGTGCCAGCAGTTACTTGACAGGTTGGAATGAGCAGTTCTTC.

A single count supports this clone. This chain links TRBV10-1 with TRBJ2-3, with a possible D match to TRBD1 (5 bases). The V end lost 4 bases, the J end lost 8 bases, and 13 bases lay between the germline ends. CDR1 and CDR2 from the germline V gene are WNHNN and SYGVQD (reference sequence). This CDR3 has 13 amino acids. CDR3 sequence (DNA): TGCGCCAGCAGTGCTGATTGGCAGGGTACGCAGTATTTT. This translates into CASSADWQGTQYF.

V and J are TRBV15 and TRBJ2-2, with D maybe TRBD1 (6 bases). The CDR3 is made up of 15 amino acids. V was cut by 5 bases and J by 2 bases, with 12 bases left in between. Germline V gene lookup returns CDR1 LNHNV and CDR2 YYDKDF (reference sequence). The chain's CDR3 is CATSGRGRNTGELFF. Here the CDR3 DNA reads TGTGCCACCAGCGGCAGGGGTAGAAACACCGGGGAGCTGTTTTTT.

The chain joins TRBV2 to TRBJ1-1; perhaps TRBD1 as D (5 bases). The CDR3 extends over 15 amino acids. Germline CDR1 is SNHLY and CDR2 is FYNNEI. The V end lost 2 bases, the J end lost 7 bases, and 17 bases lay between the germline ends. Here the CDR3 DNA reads TGTGCCAGCAGTGAAAGTGGGGCAGGGCCCCTTGAAGCTTTCTTT. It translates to CASSESGAGPLEAFF.

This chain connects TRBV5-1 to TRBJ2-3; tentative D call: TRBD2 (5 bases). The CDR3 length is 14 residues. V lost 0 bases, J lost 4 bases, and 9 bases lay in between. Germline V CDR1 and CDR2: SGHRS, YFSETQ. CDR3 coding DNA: TGCGCCAGCAGCTTGGGAGGGATGGCAGATACGCAGTATTTT. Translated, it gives CASSLGGMADTQYF.

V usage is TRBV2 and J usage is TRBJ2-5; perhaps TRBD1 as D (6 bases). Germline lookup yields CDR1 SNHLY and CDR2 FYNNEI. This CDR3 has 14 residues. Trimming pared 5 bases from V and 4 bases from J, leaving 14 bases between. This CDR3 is CASSRTDRRETQYF. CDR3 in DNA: TGTGCCAGCAGTCGGACCGACAGGCGAGAGACCCAGTACTTC. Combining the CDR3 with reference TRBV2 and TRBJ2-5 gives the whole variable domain EPEVTQTPSHQVTQMGQEVILRCVPISNHLYFYWYRQILGQKVEFLVSFYNNEISEKSEIFDDQFSVERPDGSNFTLKIRSTKLEDSAMYFCASSRTDRRETQYFGPGTRLLVL.

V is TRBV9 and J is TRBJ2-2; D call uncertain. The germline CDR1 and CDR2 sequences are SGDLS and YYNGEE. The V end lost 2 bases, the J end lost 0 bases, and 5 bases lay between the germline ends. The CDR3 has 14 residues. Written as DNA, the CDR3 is TGTGCCAGCAGCGTTACTCCGAACACCGGGGAGCTGTTTTTT. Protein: CASSVTPNTGELFF.

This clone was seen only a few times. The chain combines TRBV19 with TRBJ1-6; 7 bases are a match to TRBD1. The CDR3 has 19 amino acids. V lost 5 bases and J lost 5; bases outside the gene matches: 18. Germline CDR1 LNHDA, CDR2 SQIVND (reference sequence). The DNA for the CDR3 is TGTGCCAGTAGTTCACGACCAACATTGACAGGGAGGAATAATTCACCCCTCCACTTT. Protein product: CASSSRPTLTGRNNSPLHF.

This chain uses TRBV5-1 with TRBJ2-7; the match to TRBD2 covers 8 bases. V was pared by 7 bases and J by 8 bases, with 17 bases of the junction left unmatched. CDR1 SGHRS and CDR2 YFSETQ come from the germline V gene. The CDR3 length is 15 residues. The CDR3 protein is CASAMGGAGAWKQYF. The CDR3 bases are TGCGCCAGCGCGATGGGGGGAGCGGGGGCGTGGAAGCAGTACTTC.

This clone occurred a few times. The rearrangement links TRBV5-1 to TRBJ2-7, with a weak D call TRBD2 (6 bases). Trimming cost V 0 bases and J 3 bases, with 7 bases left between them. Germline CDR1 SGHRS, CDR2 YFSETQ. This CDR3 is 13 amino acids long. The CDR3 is CASSLAGLYEQYF. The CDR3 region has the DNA TGCGCCAGCAGCTTGGCGGGACTCTACGAGCAGTACTTC.

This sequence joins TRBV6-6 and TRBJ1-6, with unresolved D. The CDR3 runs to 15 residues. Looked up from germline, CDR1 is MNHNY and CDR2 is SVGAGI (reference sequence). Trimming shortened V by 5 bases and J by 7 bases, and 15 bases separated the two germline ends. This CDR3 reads CASSTLSSGNSPLHF. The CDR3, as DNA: TGTGCCAGCAGTACCCTATCTTCGGGGAATTCACCCCTCCACTTT.

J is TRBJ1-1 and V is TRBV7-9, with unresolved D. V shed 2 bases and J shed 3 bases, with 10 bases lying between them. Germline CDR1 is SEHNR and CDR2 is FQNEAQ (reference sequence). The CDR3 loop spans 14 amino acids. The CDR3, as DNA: TGTGCCAGCAGCTTATCCCGGGGATACACTGAAGCTTTCTTT. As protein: CASSLSRGYTEAFF.

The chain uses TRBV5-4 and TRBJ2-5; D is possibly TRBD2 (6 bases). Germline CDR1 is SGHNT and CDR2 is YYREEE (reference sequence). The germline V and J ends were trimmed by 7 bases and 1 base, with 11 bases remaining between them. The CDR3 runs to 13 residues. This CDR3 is CASWRRGQETQYF. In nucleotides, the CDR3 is TGTGCCAGCTGGAGGCGGGGCCAAGAGACCCAGTACTTC.

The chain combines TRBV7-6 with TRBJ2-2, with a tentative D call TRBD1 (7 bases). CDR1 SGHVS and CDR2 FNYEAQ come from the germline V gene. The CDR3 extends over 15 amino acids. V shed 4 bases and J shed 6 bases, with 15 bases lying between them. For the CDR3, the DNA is TGTGCCAGCAGCTCCCTGGCCAGGGGGGCCGGGGAGCTGTTTTTT. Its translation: CASSSLARGAGELFF. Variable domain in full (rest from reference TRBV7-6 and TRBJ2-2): GAGVSQSPRYKVTKRGQDVALRCDPISGHVSLYWYRQALGQGPEFLTYFNYEAQQDKSGLPNDRFSAERPEGSISTLTIQRTEQRDSAMYRCASSSLARGAGELFFGEGSRLTVL.

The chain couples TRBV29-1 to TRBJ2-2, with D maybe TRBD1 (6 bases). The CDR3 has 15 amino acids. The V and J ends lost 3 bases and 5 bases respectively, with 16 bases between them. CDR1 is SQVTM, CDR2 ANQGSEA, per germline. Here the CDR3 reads CSVEGARAETGELFF. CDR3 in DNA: TGCAGCGTTGAGGGGGCGCGGGCTGAAACCGGGGAGCTGTTTTTT.